This TCR beta chain is drawn from a study of blood T cells in healthy people across ages. The sample holds a few counts of this clonotype. Alongside a J-beta primer mix, a sample-barcoded 5' primer served in a second PCR lasting about 7 to 11 cycles. One entry per CDR3 protein results from TCRdb running MiXCR on the 5' RACE reads. The sample holds about 800,000 distinct CDR3 sequences, around 25% seen once. From germline, CDR1 is LGHNT and CDR2 FRNRAP. V was clipped by 5 bases and J by 4 bases, with 11 bases between them. The CDR3 is 13 residues long. The same specimen was also included in a second study, on T cells of mothers and their children.

The receptor was isolated from a boy between 10 and 17 years old in good health. Source material: blood. The V and J genes are TRBV12-5 and TRBJ1-2, with TRBD1 as a possible D gene (6 bases). CDR3 residues: CASGRDIVYGYTF. The CDR3 nucleotides are TGTGCTAGTGGTCGGGACATTGTCTATGGCTACACCTTC.